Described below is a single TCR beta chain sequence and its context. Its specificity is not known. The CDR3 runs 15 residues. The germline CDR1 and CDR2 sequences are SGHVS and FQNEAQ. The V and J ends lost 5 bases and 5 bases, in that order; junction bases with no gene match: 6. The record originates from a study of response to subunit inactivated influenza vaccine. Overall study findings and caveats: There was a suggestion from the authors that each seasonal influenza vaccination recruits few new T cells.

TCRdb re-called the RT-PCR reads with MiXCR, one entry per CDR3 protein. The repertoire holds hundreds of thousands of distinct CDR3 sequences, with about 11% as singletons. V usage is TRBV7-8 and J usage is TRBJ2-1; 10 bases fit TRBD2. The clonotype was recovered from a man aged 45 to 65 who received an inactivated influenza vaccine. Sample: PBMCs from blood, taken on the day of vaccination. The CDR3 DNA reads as TGTGCCAGCAGCCCTACTAGCGGGAACAACAATGAGCAGTTCTTC. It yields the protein CASSPTSGNNNEQFF.